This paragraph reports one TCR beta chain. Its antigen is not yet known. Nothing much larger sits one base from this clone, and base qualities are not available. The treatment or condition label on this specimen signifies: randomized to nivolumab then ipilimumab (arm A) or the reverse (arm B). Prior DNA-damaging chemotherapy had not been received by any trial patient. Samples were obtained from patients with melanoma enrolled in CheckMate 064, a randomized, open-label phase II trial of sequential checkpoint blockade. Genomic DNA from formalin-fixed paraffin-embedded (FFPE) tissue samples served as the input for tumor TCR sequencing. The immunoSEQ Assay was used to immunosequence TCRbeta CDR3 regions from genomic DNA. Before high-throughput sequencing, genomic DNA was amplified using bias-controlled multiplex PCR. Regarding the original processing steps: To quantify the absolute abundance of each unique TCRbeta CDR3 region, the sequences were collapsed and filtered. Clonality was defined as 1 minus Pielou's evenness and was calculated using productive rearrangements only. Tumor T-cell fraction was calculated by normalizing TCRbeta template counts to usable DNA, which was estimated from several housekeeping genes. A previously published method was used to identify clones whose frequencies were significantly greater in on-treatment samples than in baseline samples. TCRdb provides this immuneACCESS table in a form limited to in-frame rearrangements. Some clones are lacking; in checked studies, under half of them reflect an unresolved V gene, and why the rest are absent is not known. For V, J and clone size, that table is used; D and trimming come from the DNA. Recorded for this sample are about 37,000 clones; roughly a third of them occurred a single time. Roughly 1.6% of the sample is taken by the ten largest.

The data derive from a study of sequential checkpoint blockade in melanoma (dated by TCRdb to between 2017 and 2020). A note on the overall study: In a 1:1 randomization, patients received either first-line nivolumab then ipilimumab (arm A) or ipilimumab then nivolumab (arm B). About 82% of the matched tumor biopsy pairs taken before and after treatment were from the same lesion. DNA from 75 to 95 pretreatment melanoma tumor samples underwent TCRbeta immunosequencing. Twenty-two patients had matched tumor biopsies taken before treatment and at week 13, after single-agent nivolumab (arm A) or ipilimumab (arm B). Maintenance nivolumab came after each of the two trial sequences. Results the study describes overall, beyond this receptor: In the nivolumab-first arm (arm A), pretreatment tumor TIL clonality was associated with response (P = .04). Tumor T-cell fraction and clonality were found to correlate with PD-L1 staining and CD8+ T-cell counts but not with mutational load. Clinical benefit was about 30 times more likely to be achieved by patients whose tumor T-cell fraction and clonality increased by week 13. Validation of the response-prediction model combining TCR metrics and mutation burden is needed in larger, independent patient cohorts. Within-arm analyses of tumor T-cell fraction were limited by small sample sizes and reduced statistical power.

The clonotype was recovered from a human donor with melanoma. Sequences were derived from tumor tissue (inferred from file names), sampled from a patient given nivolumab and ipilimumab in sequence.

Read as DNA, the sequence is TGCGCCAGCAGTTCGTCAACCGGGACTGGGAACACTGAAGCTTTCTTT. It encodes CASSSSTGTGNTEAFF. The rearrangement combines TRBV5-1 with TRBJ1-1, and perhaps TRBD1 as D gene, on 5 matching bases. CDR1 and CDR2, per the germline V gene, are SGHRS and YFSETQ. The cysteine opens and the phenylalanine closes a CDR3 of 16 amino acids. The sequence is cut down to CDR3 DNA, 48 bases in frame from base 1. V lost 5 bases and J lost 1 base; the stretch between them is 18 bases long.